The clone carrying this TCR beta chain was seen a handful of times. This entry belongs to a study of PD-L1 blockade in urothelial cancer. V was pared by 2 bases and J by 5 bases, with 9 bases of the junction left unmatched. Germline CDR1 reads SGHRS; CDR2 reads YFSETQ. This CDR3 spans 16 amino acids. Sample time point: pretreatment peripheral blood. All patients carried locally advanced or metastatic urothelial carcinoma. TCRdb's copy holds only in-frame clones and misses some; the assay was immunoSEQ multiplex PCR. The sample has tens of thousands of clones; approximately 84% are singletons. The V call is TRBV5-1, the J call TRBJ2-7; 11 bases are shared with TRBD2. Source: PBMCs, taken around atezolizumab (anti-PD-L1) treatment. The receptor's source is a man aged 50 to 59 with urothelial cancer. This CDR3 is CASSFGLAGGHDEQYF. CDR3 DNA: TGCGCCAGCAGCTTCGGACTAGCGGGCGGACATGACGAGCAGTACTTC.